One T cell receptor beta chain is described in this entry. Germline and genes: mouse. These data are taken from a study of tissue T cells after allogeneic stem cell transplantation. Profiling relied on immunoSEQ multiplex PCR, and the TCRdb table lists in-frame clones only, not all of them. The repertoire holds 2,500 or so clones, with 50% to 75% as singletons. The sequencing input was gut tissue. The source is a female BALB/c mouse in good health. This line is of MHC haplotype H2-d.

CDR3 sequence reads: CASGRLGGNTGQLYF. CDR3 DNA, as far as it was read: TGTGCCAGCGGTAGACTGGGGGGAAACACCGGGCAGCTCTAC. The chain is built from TRBV13-2 and TRBJ2-2; 10 bases line up with TRBD2. The read ends 1 residue before the CDR3 terminus; that terminus is restored from the germline J gene. J gave up 1 base and V 4 bases, and 1 base lay outside the gene matches. Germline CDR1 reads NNHNN; CDR2 reads SYGAGS (reference sequence). The CDR3 sequence is 15 residues long.